The rows below give T cell receptor beta chains drawn from one sample of a study of beta chain features in type 1 diabetes. TCRdb's table, derived via immunoSEQ multiplex PCR, lists solely in-frame clones and lacks some. The sample lists some 250,000 clones, approximately 10% occurring once. The sequencing sample was made of naive CD4+ T cells from blood. These TCRs come from a man younger than 45 with type 1 diabetes. The conserved cysteine and the conserved F or W are not part of the CDR3 here.

ASSLSGTAEGTQY,TRBV11-2
ASSADRGEQY,TRBV25-1
ASRPTSGGLDEQF,TRBV5-4
ASSFPSSGNTIY,TRBV28
ASSPSREQPQH,TRBV7-9
ASSVVGQAGEAF,TRBV9
ASSLAGGSSLGYT,TRBV5-1
AISETSTAAQY,TRBV10-3
ASSTASQGDTQY,TRBV27
SVGLAGLQETQY,TRBV29-1
ASHVDRGGTEAF,TRBV2
ASSESSGGAFEQF,TRBV2
ASSSLRGGNEQF,TRBV6-5
ASSSTSGGNNEQF,TRBV11-2
ASSLWQGQDGYT,TRBV5-1
ASSSQGGKAETQY,TRBV5-1
ASSRRAGGVSPLH,TRBV7-9
SADRGTNTEAF,TRBV29-1
ASSSADPPQH,TRBV7-9
ASSPSRVQRYEQY,TRBV4-2
ASSATGGLNQPQH,TRBV5-1
ASSLVTGSTNEKLF,TRBV7-9
ASSLTRGDTDTQY,TRBV5-1
ASSGTSGTGDILAEAF,TRBV9
ASTGGSEPQH,TRBV6-6
ASRAEGEQY,TRBV2
ATTTGRAGELF,TRBV11-2
ASSPRDPSTDTQY,TRBV9
ASSSSVGGGYT,TRBV6-5
ASSRTRSSPLH,TRBV14
AGRTIEANEQY,TRBV5-4
SVAPGQSNQPQH,TRBV29-1
ASSLVVEGEQY,TRBV5-1
ASSWGQGARYEQF,TRBV7-3
ASSYRGTGANVLT,TRBV6-5
ASSPLPTDTQY,TRBV18
ATTQQQGANTYEQY,TRBV15
ASSGASAYEQY,TRBV5-1
ASRPNYRDGYT,TRBV6-5
ASSGPGHLQERGRYNEQF,TRBV9
ASSPQDRGGEKLF,TRBV4-1